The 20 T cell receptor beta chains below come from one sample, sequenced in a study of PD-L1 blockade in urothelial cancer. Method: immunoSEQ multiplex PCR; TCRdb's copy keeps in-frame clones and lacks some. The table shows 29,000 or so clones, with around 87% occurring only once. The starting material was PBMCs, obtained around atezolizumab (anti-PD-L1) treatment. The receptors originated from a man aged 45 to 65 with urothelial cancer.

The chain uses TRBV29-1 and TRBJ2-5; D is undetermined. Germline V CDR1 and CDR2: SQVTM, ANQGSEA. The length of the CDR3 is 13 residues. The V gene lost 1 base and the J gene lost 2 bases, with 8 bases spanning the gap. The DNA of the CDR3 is TGCAGCGTTGAAGGGCTGTCACAAGAGACCCAGTACTTC. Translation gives CSVEGLSQETQYF.

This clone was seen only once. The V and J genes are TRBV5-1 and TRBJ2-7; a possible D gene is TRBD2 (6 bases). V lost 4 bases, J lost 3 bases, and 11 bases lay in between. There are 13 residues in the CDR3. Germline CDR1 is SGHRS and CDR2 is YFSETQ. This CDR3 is CASSRLVGYEQYF. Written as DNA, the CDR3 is TGCGCCAGCAGCCGACTAGTGGGCTACGAGCAGTACTTC.

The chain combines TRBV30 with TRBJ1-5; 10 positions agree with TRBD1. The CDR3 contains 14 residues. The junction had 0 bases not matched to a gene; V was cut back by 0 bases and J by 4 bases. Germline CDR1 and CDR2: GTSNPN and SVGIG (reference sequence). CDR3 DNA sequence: TGTGCCTGGAGTGTGGACAGGGGGAATCAGCCCCAGCATTTT. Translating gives CAWSVDRGNQPQHF. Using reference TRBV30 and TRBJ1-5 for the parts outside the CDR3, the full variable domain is SQTIHQWPATLVQPVGSPLSLECTVEGTSNPNLYWYRQAAGRGLQLLFYSVGIGQISSEVPQNLSASRPQDRQFILSSKKLLLSDSGFYLCAWSVDRGNQPQHFGDGTRLSIL.

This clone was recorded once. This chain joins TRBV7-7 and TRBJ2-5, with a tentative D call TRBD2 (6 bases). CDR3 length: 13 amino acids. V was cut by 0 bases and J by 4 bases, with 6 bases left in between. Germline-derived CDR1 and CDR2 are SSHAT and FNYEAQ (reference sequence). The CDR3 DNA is TGTGCCAGCAGCTTAGCGGAGGGAGAGACCCAGTACTTC. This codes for CASSLAEGETQYF.

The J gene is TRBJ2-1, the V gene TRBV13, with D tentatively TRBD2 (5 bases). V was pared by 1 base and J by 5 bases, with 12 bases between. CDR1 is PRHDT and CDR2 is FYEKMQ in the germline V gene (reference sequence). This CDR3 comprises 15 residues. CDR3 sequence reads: CASSLEVGADNEQFF. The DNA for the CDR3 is TGTGCCAGCAGCTTAGAGGTGGGAGCGGACAATGAGCAGTTCTTC.

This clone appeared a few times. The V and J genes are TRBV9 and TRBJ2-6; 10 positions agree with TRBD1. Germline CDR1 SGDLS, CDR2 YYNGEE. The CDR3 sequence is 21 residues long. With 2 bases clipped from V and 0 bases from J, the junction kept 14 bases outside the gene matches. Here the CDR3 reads CASSVRFDRGLRSSGANVLTF. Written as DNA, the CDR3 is TGTGCCAGCAGCGTTCGTTTCGACAGGGGGCTTAGGTCCTCTGGGGCCAACGTCCTGACTTTC.

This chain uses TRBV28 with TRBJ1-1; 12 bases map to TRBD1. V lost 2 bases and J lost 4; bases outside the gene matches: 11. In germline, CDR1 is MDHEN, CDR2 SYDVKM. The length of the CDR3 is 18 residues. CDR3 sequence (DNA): TGTGCCAGCAGTTTAGGGGGACAGGGGGCGGGAGAGGGCACTGAAGCTTTCTTT. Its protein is CASSLGGQGAGEGTEAFF.

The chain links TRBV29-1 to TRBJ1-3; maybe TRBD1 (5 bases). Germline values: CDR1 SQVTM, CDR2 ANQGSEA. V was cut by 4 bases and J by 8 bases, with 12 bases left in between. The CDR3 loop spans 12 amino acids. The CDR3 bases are TGCAGCGTTGTAGCAGGGTTTGACACCATATATTTT. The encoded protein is CSVVAGFDTIYF.

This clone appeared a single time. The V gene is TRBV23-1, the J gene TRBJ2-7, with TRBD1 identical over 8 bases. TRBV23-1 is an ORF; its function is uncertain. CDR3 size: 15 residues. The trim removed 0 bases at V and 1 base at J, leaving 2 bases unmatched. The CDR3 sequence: CASSQSGTGSYEQYF. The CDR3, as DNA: TGCGCCAGCAGTCAATCTGGGACAGGTTCCTACGAGCAGTACTTC.

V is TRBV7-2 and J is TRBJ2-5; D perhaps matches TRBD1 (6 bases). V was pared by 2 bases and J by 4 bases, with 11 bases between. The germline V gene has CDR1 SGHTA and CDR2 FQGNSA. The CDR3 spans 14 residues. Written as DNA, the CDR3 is TGTGCCAGCAGCTTACCCGGGACAAGAGAGACCCAGTACTTC. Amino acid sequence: CASSLPGTRETQYF.

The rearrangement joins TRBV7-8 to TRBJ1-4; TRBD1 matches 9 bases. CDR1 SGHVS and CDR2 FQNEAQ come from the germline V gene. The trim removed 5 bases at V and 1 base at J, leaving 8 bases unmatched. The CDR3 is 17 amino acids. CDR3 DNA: TGTGCCAGCAGCCCCGGACAGGGGAAAAGAACTAATGAAAAACTGTTTTTT. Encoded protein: CASSPGQGKRTNEKLFF. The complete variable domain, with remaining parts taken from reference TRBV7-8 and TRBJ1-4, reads GAGVSQSPRYKVAKRGQDVALRCDPISGHVSLFWYQQALGQGPEFLTYFQNEAQLDKSGLPSDRFFAERPEGSVSTLKIQRTQQEDSAVYLCASSPGQGKRTNEKLFFGSGTQLSVL.

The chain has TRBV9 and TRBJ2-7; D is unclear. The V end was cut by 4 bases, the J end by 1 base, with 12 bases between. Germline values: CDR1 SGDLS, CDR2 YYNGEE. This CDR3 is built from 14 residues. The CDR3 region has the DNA TGTGCCAGCAGCCCAGGCTCGCCTTCCTACGAGCAGTACTTC. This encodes CASSPGSPSYEQYF.

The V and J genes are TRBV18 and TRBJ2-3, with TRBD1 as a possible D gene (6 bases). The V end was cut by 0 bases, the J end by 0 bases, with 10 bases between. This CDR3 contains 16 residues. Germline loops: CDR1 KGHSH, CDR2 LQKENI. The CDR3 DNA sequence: TGTGCCAGCTCACCACCGTCGCAGGGGAGCACAGATACGCAGTATTTT. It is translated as CASSPPSQGSTDTQYF. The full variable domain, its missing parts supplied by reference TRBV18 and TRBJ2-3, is NAGVMQNPRHLVRRRGQEARLRCSPMKGHSHVYWYRQLPEEGLKFMVYLQKENIIDESGMPKERFSAEFPKEGPSILRIQQVVRGDSAAYFCASSPPSQGSTDTQYFGPGTRLTVL.

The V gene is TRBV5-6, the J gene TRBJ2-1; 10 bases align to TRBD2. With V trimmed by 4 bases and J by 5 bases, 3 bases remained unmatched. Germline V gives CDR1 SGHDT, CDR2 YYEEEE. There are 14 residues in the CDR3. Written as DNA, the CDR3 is TGTGCCAGCAGCGCTGGACTAGCGGACAATGAGCAGTTCTTC. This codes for CASSAGLADNEQFF. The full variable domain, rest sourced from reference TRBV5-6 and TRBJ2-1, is DAGVTQSPTHLIKTRGQQVTLRCSPKSGHDTVSWYQQALGQGPQFIFQYYEEEERQRGNFPDRFSGHQFPNYSSELNVNALLLGDSALYLCASSAGLADNEQFFGPGTRLTVL.

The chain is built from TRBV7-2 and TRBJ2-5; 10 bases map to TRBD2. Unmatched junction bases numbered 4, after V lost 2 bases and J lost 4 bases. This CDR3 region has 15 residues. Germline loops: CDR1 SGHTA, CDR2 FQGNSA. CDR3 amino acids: CASSLQAGGLETQYF. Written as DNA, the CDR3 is TGTGCCAGCAGCTTACAAGCGGGAGGGCTAGAGACCCAGTACTTC. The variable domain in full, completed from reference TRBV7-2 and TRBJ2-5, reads GAGVSQSPSNKVTEKGKDVELRCDPISGHTALYWYRQSLGQGLEFLIYFQGNSAPDKSGLPSDRFSAERTGGSVSTLTIQRTQQEDSAVYLCASSLQAGGLETQYFGPGTRLLVL.

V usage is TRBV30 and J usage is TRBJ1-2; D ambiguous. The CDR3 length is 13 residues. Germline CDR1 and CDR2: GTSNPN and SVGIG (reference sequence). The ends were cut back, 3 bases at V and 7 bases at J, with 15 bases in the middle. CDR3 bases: TGTGCCTGGAGGTATAGTTGGGTAGCTGGCTACACCTTC. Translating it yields CAWRYSWVAGYTF.

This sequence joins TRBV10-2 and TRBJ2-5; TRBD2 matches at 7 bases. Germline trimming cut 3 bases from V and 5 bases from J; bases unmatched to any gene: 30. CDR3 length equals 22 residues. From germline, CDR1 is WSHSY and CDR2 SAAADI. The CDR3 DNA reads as TGCGCCAGCAGTGAAACGGGCCCCCGGGACTACGCTTTGGGACGTATGGTCGAGACCCAGTACTTC. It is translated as CASSETGPRDYALGRMVETQYF.

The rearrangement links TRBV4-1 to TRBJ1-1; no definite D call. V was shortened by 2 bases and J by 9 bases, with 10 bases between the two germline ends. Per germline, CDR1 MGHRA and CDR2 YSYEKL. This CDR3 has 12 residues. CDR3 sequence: CASSQSTKKAFF. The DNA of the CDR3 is TGCGCCAGCAGCCAATCGACAAAGAAAGCTTTCTTT.

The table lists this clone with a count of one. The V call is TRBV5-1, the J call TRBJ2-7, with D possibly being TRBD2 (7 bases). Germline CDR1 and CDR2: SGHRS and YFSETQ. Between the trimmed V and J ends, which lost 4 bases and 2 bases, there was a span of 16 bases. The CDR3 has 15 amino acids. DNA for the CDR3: TGCGCCAGCAGCCTTAGGGGGGGAGAAACCTACGAGCAGTACTTC. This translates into CASSLRGGETYEQYF.

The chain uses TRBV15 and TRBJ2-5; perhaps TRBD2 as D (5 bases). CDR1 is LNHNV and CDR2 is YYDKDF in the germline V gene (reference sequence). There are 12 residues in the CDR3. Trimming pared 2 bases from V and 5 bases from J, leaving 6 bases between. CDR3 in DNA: TGTGCCACCAGCAGAACGGGGGAGACCCAGTACTTC. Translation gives CATSRTGETQYF.